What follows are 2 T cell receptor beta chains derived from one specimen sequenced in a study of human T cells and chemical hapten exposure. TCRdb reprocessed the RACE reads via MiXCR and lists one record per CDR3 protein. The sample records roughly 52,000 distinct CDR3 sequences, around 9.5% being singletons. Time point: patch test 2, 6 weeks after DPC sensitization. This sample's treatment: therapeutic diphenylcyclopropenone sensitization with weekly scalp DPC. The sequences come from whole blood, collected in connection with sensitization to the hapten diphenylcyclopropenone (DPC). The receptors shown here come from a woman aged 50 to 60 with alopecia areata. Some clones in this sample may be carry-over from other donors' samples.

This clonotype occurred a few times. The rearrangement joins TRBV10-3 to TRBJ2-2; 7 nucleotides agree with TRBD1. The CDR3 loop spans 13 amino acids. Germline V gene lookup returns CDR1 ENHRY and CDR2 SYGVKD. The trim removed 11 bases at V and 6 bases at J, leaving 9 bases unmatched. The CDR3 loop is CADPTGTAGELFF. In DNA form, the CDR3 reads TGTGCCGACCCGACAGGGACGGCCGGGGAGCTGTTTTTT.

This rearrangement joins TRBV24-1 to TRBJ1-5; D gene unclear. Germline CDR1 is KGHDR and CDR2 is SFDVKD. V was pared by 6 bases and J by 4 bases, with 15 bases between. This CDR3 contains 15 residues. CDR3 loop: CATSSALQPNQPQHF. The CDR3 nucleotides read TGTGCCACCAGTTCCGCGTTACAGCCGAATCAGCCCCAGCATTTT.